A selection of T cell receptor beta chains follows, all from one sample in a study of shared clonotypes between healthy human individuals. Profiled with immunoSEQ multiplex PCR; TCRdb holds only in-frame clones, not every one. The table lists 2 million to 3 million clones, over 85% of them singletons. Source material: naive CD4+ T cells from PBMCs. The receptors here all came from a man between 18 and 35 years old in good health. Some clones in this sample may be carry-over from other donors' samples. Each CDR3 is given with its conserved first and last residue. D genes are given only for firm matches. Size is omitted from some rows. Given values are once, few, many or a class for expanded clones.

abundance	j_gene	d_gene	v_gene	CDR3nt	CDR3aa
-	TRBJ1-6	-	TRBV10-3	TGTGCCATCAGTGAGTCAGCAGGGATGATGAGGTCACCCCTCCACTTT	CAISESAGMMRSPLHF
-	TRBJ1-1	-	TRBV7-9	TGTGCCAGCAGCTTAGGCGGGACGCCGGACGCTTTCTTT	CASSLGGTPDAFF
-	TRBJ1-2	-	TRBV28	TGTGCCAGCAGTGCAAATATGGGCTATGGCTACACCTTC	CASSANMGYGYTF
-	TRBJ1-2	-	TRBV25-1	TGTGCCAGCAGTGCAGACTTAGCTAACTATGGCTACACCTTC	CASSADLANYGYTF
-	TRBJ2-7	TRBD2	TRBV28	TGTGCCAGCAGGCCGGGACTAGCGGGAGTCCGCGAGCAGTACTTC	CASRPGLAGVREQYF
-	TRBJ2-1	-	TRBV7-6	TGTGCCAGCAGCTCTTTAGTCAATGAGCAGTTCTTC	CASSSLVNEQFF
-	TRBJ2-3	-	TRBV5-1	TGCGCCAGCAGGTCGGCCACTAGCACAGATACGCAGTATTTT	CASRSATSTDTQYF
-	TRBJ2-3	TRBD2	TRBV11-2	TGTGCCAGCAGCTTAGGACTAGCGGGAGTTACAGATACGCAGTATTTT	CASSLGLAGVTDTQYF
-	TRBJ2-5	-	TRBV7-9	TGTGCCAGCAGCCACCCCCCAGAGACCCAGTACTTC	CASSHPPETQYF
-	TRBJ2-1	-	TRBV27	TGTGCCAGCAGTTTAAGGGCCGTCTCCTACAATGAGCAGTTCTTC	CASSLRAVSYNEQFF
-	TRBJ2-7	TRBD1	TRBV27	TGTGCCAGCAGTTTATCCCCGGGACAGAATCCCTACGAGCAGTACTTC	CASSLSPGQNPYEQYF
-	TRBJ2-7	TRBD2	TRBV30	TGTGCCTGGAGTGTCAGCGGGAGGGCCCGTCTCGAGCAGTACTTC	CAWSVSGRARLEQYF
-	TRBJ2-5	-	TRBV7-6	TGTGCCAGCAGCTCGTCCCCCGCTCGCGGGGGCTCGCTTCAAGAGACCCAGTACTTC	CASSSSPARGGSLQETQYF
-	TRBJ2-5	TRBD1	TRBV4-1	TGCGCCAGCCAAGGACAGGGGGCTCGAGAGACCCAGTACTTC	CASQGQGARETQYF
-	TRBJ2-4	-	TRBV6-1	TGTGCCAGCAGTGAACCTAGCGGTCAGGGGGTTGGCATTCAGTACTTC	CASSEPSGQGVGIQYF
-	TRBJ1-5	-	TRBV6-1	TGTGCCAGCAGTTTGACCGGCCCCCAGCCCCAGCATTTT	CASSLTGPQPQHF
-	TRBJ2-7	TRBD1	TRBV15	TGTGCCACCAGCCCGGGACAGGGACTCCACGAGCAGTACTTC	CATSPGQGLHEQYF
few	TRBJ1-1	-	TRBV15	TGTGCCACCAGCAGAGATTACAGTATGAACACTGAAGCTTTCTTT	CATSRDYSMNTEAFF
once	TRBJ1-1	TRBD1	TRBV5-1	TGCGCCAGCAGCTCGGGGGTGGGACAGGGTCCAAATGAAGCTTTCTTT	CASSSGVGQGPNEAFF
once	TRBJ1-2	-	TRBV4-2	TGTGCCAGCAGCCAAGATTCCGGGACTCCCTTTGGCTACACCTTC	CASSQDSGTPFGYTF